The 23 T cell receptor beta chains below come from one sample, sequenced in a study of T cells after yellow fever vaccination. TCRdb re-called the 5' RACE reads with MiXCR, one entry per CDR3 protein. The sample has hundreds of thousands of distinct CDR3 sequences, approximately 13% seen once. The input for sequencing was PBMCs, taken on the day of the yellow fever booster vaccination. The receptor source for this set is a man aged 25 to 40 who received the YFV17D yellow fever vaccine.

This chain uses TRBV5-6 with TRBJ2-3, with 8 bases lining up with TRBD2. There are 15 residues in the CDR3. V trimming: 0 bases; J trimming: 4 bases; junction bases outside the gene matches: 4. Germline-derived CDR1 and CDR2 are SGHDT and YYEEEE. The CDR3 nucleotides read TGTGCCAGCAGCTTGGACGGGAGGGCCGCAGATACGCAGTATTTT. Translating it yields CASSLDGRAADTQYF. Full variable domain (outside the CDR3, taken from reference TRBV5-6 and TRBJ2-3): DAGVTQSPTHLIKTRGQQVTLRCSPKSGHDTVSWYQQALGQGPQFIFQYYEEEERQRGNFPDRFSGHQFPNYSSELNVNALLLGDSALYLCASSLDGRAADTQYFGPGTRLTVL.

The V gene is TRBV29-1, the J gene TRBJ2-7; D may be TRBD2 (6 bases). Germline V gives CDR1 SQVTM, CDR2 ANQGSEA. V was trimmed by 7 bases and J by 2 bases, leaving 12 bases between them. The CDR3 covers 12 residues. CDR3 sequence: CSAGDGTYEQYF. CDR3 bases: TGCAGCGCGGGGGACGGAACCTACGAGCAGTACTTC.

This clonotype occurred a few times. The chain links TRBV20-1 to TRBJ2-5, with 9 positions matching TRBD2. The V gene's germline CDR1 is DFQATT and CDR2 SNEGSKA (reference sequence). The CDR3 has 13 residues. Trimming at V came to 5 bases and at J to 5 bases, leaving 6 bases not matched to a gene. The DNA of the CDR3 is TGCAGTGCTCCCTATAGCGGGAGTGAGACCCAGTACTTC. Its translation: CSAPYSGSETQYF.

Only a few counts were recorded for this clonotype. V gene TRBV7-3 combines with J gene TRBJ2-6; TRBD2 might be the D (5 bases). The CDR3 contains 18 residues. Germline V gene data show CDR1 as SGHTA and CDR2 as FQGTGA. Trimming left V 5 bases short and J 0 bases short, with 17 bases between. In nucleotides, the CDR3 is TGTGCCAGCAGCCCCGGGATTGTTTTTCTCTCTGGGGCCAACGTCCTGACTTTC. It codes for CASSPGIVFLSGANVLTF.

This clonotype was picked up a small number of times. J is TRBJ2-6 and V is TRBV5-1, with 9 nucleotides matching TRBD1. The V and J ends lost 4 bases and 6 bases, in that order; junction bases with no gene match: 5. The germline CDR1 and CDR2 sequences are SGHRS and YFSETQ. This CDR3 comprises 15 residues. CDR3 in amino acids: CASSQQGAVANVLTF. CDR3 bases: TGCGCCAGCAGCCAACAGGGGGCTGTGGCCAACGTCCTGACTTTC.

This clonotype was picked up one time. This chain links TRBV9 with TRBJ1-1, with 7 bases lining up with TRBD1. Germline CDR1 and CDR2: SGDLS and YYNGEE. The CDR3 sequence is 15 residues long. V shed 4 bases, J shed 4 bases, and the junction held 10 bases outside the gene matches. The chain's CDR3 is CASSSRQGGTTEAFF. DNA for the CDR3: TGTGCCAGCAGCTCACGACAGGGAGGGACCACTGAAGCTTTCTTT.

The chain recombines TRBV7-8 with TRBJ2-1; no clear D. Trimming took 1 base from V and 5 from J, leaving 15 bases between them. Germline V gene data show CDR1 as SGHVS and CDR2 as FQNEAQ. The CDR3 totals 16 residues. CDR3 residues: CASSLGRQRVDNEQFF. For the CDR3, the DNA is TGTGCCAGCAGCTTAGGGCGCCAGCGTGTAGACAATGAGCAGTTCTTC.

This clonotype was observed a few times. Here the CDR3 omits its conserved ending phenylalanine or tryptophan, so a read error is the likely source. The limits of the CDR3 on the DNA are not certain, so only TCRdb's listed CDR3 is given. The CDR3 protein is CSAHSFLSP. The V gene is TRBV20-1, the J gene TRBJ2-1; no check of the table's D call, TRBD1, against the DNA was made. Germline V gives CDR1 DFQATT, CDR2 SNEGSKA (reference sequence). The CDR3 length is 9 residues, termini included.

Only a few counts were recorded for this clonotype. This chain links TRBV20-1 with TRBJ2-7; 8 nucleotides align to TRBD2. This CDR3 comprises 14 residues. The V segment lost 5 bases and the J segment 3 bases; nucleotides outside the gene matches: 9. CDR1 DFQATT and CDR2 SNEGSKA come from the germline V gene (reference sequence). CDR3 protein: CSAVTGTRGYEQYF. The CDR3 nucleotides read TGCAGTGCTGTAACCGGGACTAGAGGCTACGAGCAGTACTTC.

This clonotype has more than one count but fewer than ten. This chain links TRBV5-1 with TRBJ2-1, with D perhaps matching TRBD1 (6 bases). V lost 0 bases and J 4 bases, leaving 11 bases between the germline ends. Looked up from germline, CDR1 is SGHRS and CDR2 is YFSETQ. The CDR3 totals 15 residues. CDR3 in amino acids: CASSLEVGGYNEQFF. CDR3 coding DNA: TGCGCCAGCAGCTTGGAGGTAGGGGGATACAATGAGCAGTTCTTC.

This clonotype was counted only a few times. The chain joins TRBV28 to TRBJ2-7; TRBD1 aligns across 7 bases. Trimming at V came to 2 bases and at J to 5 bases, leaving 9 bases not matched to a gene. Germline loops: CDR1 MDHEN, CDR2 SYDVKM. The CDR3 is 15 amino acids. This CDR3 is CASSLLSTGTHEQYF. The CDR3 DNA reads TGTGCCAGCAGTTTACTATCGACAGGGACCCACGAGCAGTACTTC.

This clonotype showed up just a few times. The chain couples TRBV7-2 to TRBJ1-2; D is perhaps TRBD1 (6 bases). The germline V and J ends were trimmed by 5 bases and 4 bases, with 14 bases remaining between them. CDR3 size: 14 residues. CDR1 and CDR2 from the germline V gene are SGHTA and FQGNSA. DNA for the CDR3: TGTGCCAGCAGCCACCGGGACATTCGCTATGGCTACACCTTC. It specifies CASSHRDIRYGYTF.

This clonotype was picked up a small number of times. The V gene is TRBV2, the J gene TRBJ1-1; D unresolved. Deletions cut 6 bases from V and 11 bases from J, with 13 bases between. This CDR3 comprises 11 residues. Per germline, CDR1 SNHLY and CDR2 FYNNEI. The CDR3 loop is CASSPGFDAFF. CDR3 nucleotides: TGTGCCAGCAGCCCGGGGTTTGACGCTTTCTTT.

This clonotype was counted between two and nine times. J is TRBJ2-7 and V is TRBV5-1, with D unclear. This CDR3 has 13 residues. V dropped 2 bases and J dropped 1 base, with 7 bases sitting between them. The germline V gene encodes CDR1 SGHRS and CDR2 YFSETQ. The CDR3 coding sequence is TGCGCCAGCAGCTTCGACCAATCCTACGAGCAGTACTTC. Protein: CASSFDQSYEQYF.

The gene calls are TRBV5-1 and TRBJ2-7; TRBD2 matches 11 bases. The CDR3 extends over 16 amino acids. Germline lookup yields CDR1 SGHRS and CDR2 YFSETQ. Trimming at V came to 3 bases and at J to 2 bases, leaving 7 bases not matched to a gene. CDR3 in DNA: TGCGCCAGCAGCTCAACCGGGACTAGCGGAACCTACGAGCAGTACTTC. Translating it yields CASSSTGTSGTYEQYF.

The chain employs TRBV20-1 and TRBJ2-3; 14 bases line up with TRBD2. There are 13 residues in the CDR3. V shed 1 base, J shed 14 bases, and the junction held 5 bases outside the gene matches. Germline CDR1 DFQATT, CDR2 SNEGSKA (reference sequence). CDR3 loop: CSARGTSGRSGYF. The DNA of the CDR3 is TGCAGTGCTAGAGGGACTAGCGGGAGGAGCGGGTATTTT.

The sample holds a few counts of this clonotype. The J gene is TRBJ2-7, the V gene TRBV30; no clear D gene. The germline V and J ends were trimmed by 4 bases and 2 bases, with 12 bases remaining between them. CDR3 length equals 13 residues. CDR1 and CDR2 (germline): GTSNPN, SVGIG (reference sequence). The CDR3 loop reads CAWTRHRAYEQYF. The CDR3 nucleotides read TGTGCCTGGACACGCCATCGGGCCTACGAGCAGTACTTC. Variable domain in full (rest from reference TRBV30 and TRBJ2-7): SQTIHQWPATLVQPVGSPLSLECTVEGTSNPNLYWYRQAAGRGLQLLFYSVGIGQISSEVPQNLSASRPQDRQFILSSKKLLLSDSGFYLCAWTRHRAYEQYFGPGTRLTVT.

The rearrangement uses TRBV5-1 and TRBJ2-1; TRBD2 aligns across 11 bases. CDR1 is SGHRS, CDR2 YFSETQ, per germline. CDR3 size: 14 residues. V trimming: 8 bases; J trimming: 6 bases; junction bases outside the gene matches: 7. The CDR3 loop is CASFEGTSGNEQFF. The CDR3, as DNA: TGCGCCAGTTTCGAGGGGACTAGCGGCAATGAGCAGTTCTTC.

This clonotype was recorded a few times. The chain combines TRBV5-1 with TRBJ1-4; 7 bases agree with TRBD1. The CDR3 is made up of 14 amino acids. The V and J ends lost 4 bases and 8 bases, in that order; junction bases with no gene match: 8. Germline CDR1 reads SGHRS; CDR2 reads YFSETQ. The CDR3 nucleotides are TGCGCCAGCAGCCCGGACAGGAACGGGGAAAAACTGTTTTTT. Its translation: CASSPDRNGEKLFF. The full variable domain, with the rest looked up from reference TRBV5-1 and TRBJ1-4, is KAGVTQTPRYLIKTRGQQVTLSCSPISGHRSVSWYQQTPGQGLQFLFEYFSETQRNKGNFPGRFSGRQFSNSRSEMNVSTLELGDSALYLCASSPDRNGEKLFFGSGTQLSVL.

This clonotype occurred a few times. CDR3 amino acids: CASSFAVSNEQFF. In DNA form, the CDR3 reads TGTGCCAGCAGCTTCGCTGTATCCAATGAGCAGTTCTTC. The chain couples TRBV7-9 to TRBJ2-1; D is unresolved. There are 13 residues in the CDR3. From germline, CDR1 is SEHNR and CDR2 FQNEAQ (reference sequence). Trimming removed 3 bases from V and 6 bases from J, with 9 bases in between.

The genes are TRBV12-3 or TRBV12-4 and TRBJ2-1, with TRBD2 identical over 13 bases. The CDR3 totals 17 residues. V was pared by 8 bases and J by 5 bases, with 12 bases of the junction left unmatched. The CDR3, as DNA: TGTGCCAGCGGCACACTAGCGGGAGGGCCCAGGAACAATGAGCAGTTCTTC. This translates into CASGTLAGGPRNNEQFF.

This clonotype was recorded a few times. The genes are TRBV6-2 or TRBV6-3 and TRBJ2-3; possibly TRBD2 for D (5 bases). Trimming left V 1 base short and J 3 bases short, with 5 bases between. The V gene's germline CDR1 is MNHEY and CDR2 SVGEGT. The CDR3 is made up of 13 amino acids. The CDR3 bases are TGTGCCAGCAGTTACTGGGAGACAGATACGCAGTATTTT. Residues: CASSYWETDTQYF.

This clonotype was detected a few times. V and J are TRBV7-2 and TRBJ2-7; a weak D match, TRBD2 (6 bases). The CDR3 totals 16 residues. Germline V gene lookup returns CDR1 SGHTA and CDR2 FQGNSA. With 4 bases removed from V and 1 base from J, the gap between germline ends came to 17 bases. CDR3 sequence (DNA): TGTGCCAGCAGCTCATTTACCGGGAGTCATTCCTACGAGCAGTACTTC. Protein sequence: CASSSFTGSHSYEQYF.